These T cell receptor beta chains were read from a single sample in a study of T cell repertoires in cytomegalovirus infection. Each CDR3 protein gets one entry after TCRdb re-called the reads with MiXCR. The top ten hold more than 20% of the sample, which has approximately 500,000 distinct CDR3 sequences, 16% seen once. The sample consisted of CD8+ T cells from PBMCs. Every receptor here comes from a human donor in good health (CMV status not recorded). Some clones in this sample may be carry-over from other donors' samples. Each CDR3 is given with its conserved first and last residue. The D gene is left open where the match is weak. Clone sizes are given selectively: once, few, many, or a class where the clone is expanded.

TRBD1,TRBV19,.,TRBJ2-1,CASSIEGRGPYNEQFF,TGTGCCAGTAGTATTGAAGGCAGGGGGCCCTACAATGAGCAGTTCTTC
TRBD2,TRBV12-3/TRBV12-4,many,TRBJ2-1,CASSPQRERMNEQFF,TGTGCCAGCAGTCCTCAGCGGGAGAGGATGAATGAGCAGTTCTTC
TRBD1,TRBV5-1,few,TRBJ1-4,CASSLEGQPTTNEKLFF,TGCGCCAGCAGCTTGGAGGGACAGCCCACAACTAATGAAAAACTGTTTTTT
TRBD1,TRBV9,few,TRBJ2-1,CASSVVTGGNEQFF,TGTGCCAGCAGCGTTGTGACAGGGGGAAATGAGCAGTTCTTC
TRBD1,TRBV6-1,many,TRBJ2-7,CASGTGPTYEQYF,TGTGCCAGCGGGACAGGACCTACCTACGAGCAGTACTTC
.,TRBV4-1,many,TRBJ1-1,CASSQELRTNTEAFF,TGCGCCAGCAGCCAAGAATTGCGGACCAACACTGAAGCTTTCTTT
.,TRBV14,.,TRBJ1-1,CASSQPWAEAFF,TGTGCCAGCAGCCAACCGTGGGCTGAAGCTTTCTTT
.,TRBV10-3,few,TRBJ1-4,CAISESPIGATNEKLFF,TGTGCCATCAGTGAGAGCCCCATAGGAGCAACTAATGAAAAACTGTTTTTT
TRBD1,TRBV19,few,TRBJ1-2,CASTADRVVLNYGYTF,TGTGCCAGTACCGCGGACAGGGTGGTTTTGAACTATGGCTACACCTTC
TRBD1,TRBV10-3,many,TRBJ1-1,CATQGGNTEAFF,TGTGCCACCCAGGGGGGGAACACTGAAGCTTTCTTT
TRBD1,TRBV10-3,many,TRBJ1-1,CAISPGQGAETEAFF,TGTGCCATCAGCCCGGGACAGGGGGCTGAAACTGAAGCTTTCTTT
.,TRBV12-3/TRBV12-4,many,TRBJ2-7,CASSSRGRPTYEQYF,TGTGCCAGCAGTTCCCGTGGGAGACCTACCTACGAGCAGTACTTC
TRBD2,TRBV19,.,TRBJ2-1,CASSKTSAASYNEQFF,TGTGCCAGTAGTAAAACTAGCGCCGCCTCCTACAATGAGCAGTTCTTC
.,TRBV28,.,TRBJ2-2,CASRVVDPTDTGELFF,TGTGCCAGCAGAGTAGTAGACCCTACAGACACCGGGGAGCTGTTTTTT
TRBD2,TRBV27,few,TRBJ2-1,CASRANSGPYNEQFF,TGTGCCAGCAGAGCTAATAGCGGGCCTTACAATGAGCAGTTCTTC
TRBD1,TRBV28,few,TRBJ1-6,CASSSDRERLSSYNSPLHF,TGTGCCAGCAGTTCCGACAGGGAGCGCTTAAGCTCCTATAATTCACCCCTCCACTTT
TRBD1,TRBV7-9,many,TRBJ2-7,CASSLDRGRHEQYF,TGTGCCAGCAGCTTAGACAGGGGTAGACACGAGCAGTACTTC
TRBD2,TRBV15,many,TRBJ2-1,CATSRETSAYNEQFF,TGTGCCACCAGCAGAGAAACTAGCGCTTACAATGAGCAGTTCTTC
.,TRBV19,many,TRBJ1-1,CASSPGGSTEAFF,TGTGCCAGTAGTCCCGGGGGATCCACTGAAGCTTTCTTT
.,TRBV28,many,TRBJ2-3,CASSLWAGEVADTQYF,TGTGCCAGCAGTCTCTGGGCAGGGGAAGTCGCAGATACGCAGTATTTT
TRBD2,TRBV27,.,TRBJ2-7,CASSPGLGPREQYF,TGTGCCAGCAGTCCGGGACTAGGGCCCCGGGAGCAGTACTTC
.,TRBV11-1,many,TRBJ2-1,CASSLGSKTYNEQFF,TGTGCCAGCAGCTTGGGTAGTAAGACGTACAATGAGCAGTTCTTC
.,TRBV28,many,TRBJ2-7,CASSRRAEGLDEQYF,TGTGCCAGCAGCCGACGGGCTGAGGGGCTTGACGAGCAGTACTTC
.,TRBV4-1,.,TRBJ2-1,CASSQGPVRPYNEQFF,TGCGCCAGCAGCCAAGGGCCCGTTCGCCCCTACAATGAGCAGTTCTTC
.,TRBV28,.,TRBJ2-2,CASSPQWELFF,TGTGCCAGCAGTCCCCAATGGGAGCTGTTTTTT
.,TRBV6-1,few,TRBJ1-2,CASSEVAGWDGYTF,TGTGCCAGCAGTGAAGTGGCAGGCTGGGATGGCTACACCTTC
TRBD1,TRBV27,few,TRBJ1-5,CASRDSYNQPQHF,TGTGCCAGCCGGGACAGTTACAATCAGCCCCAGCATTTT
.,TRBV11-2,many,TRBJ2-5,CASSLEVSLETQYF,TGTGCCAGCAGCTTAGAAGTGTCACTGGAGACCCAGTACTTC
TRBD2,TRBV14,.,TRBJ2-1,CASSQWTSGANEQFF,TGTGCCAGCAGCCAATGGACTAGCGGCGCGAATGAGCAGTTCTTC
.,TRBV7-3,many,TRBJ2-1,CASSLNGDNEQFF,TGTGCCAGCAGCTTAAACGGGGACAATGAGCAGTTCTTC
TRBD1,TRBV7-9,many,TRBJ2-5,CASSFRQGAETQYF,TGTGCCAGCAGCTTCCGACAGGGGGCAGAGACCCAGTACTTC
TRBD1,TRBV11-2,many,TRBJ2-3,CASSSPTGGESDTQYF,TGTGCCAGCAGCTCGCCGACAGGGGGCGAATCGGATACGCAGTATTTT